These 27 T cell receptor beta chains were all obtained from the same sample, sequenced in a study of cytomegalovirus exposure and HLA in healthy donors. Use of 60 Vbeta and 13 Jbeta primers characterized the PCR. Profiling relied on immunoSEQ multiplex PCR, and the TCRdb table lists in-frame clones only, not all of them. Of about 96,000 clones listed, roughly 74% are singletons. Sequenced: PBMCs. The receptors originated from a woman in her 70s in good health and CMV-seropositive.

In this sample, this clone turned up once. The gene calls are TRBV11-2 and TRBJ2-1; D uncertain. The germline V gene has CDR1 SGHAT and CDR2 FQNNGV. The CDR3 runs to 14 residues. V gave up 6 bases and J gave up 4 bases, with 13 bases separating them. CDR3 amino acids: CASSLDTRYNEQFF. CDR3 bases: TGTGCCAGCAGTCTCGACACCAGATACAATGAGCAGTTCTTC.

This clone turned up a few times. The chain employs TRBV5-1 and TRBJ1-5; TRBD1 is a possible D gene (6 bases). Deletions cut 0 bases from V and 3 bases from J, with 13 bases between. CDR3 length equals 16 residues. CDR1 and CDR2 from the germline V gene are SGHRS and YFSETQ. The CDR3: CASSLDGRGNNQPQHF. The CDR3 DNA reads TGCGCCAGCAGCTTGGATGGTAGGGGGAACAATCAGCCCCAGCATTTT.

This clone was recorded at least ten times. The chain combines TRBV28 with TRBJ1-4; D call uncertain. The germline V and J ends were trimmed by 6 bases and 15 bases, with 17 bases remaining between them. The length of the CDR3 is 12 residues. Germline CDR1 MDHEN, CDR2 SYDVKM. DNA for the CDR3: TGTGCCAGCAGCCGAGCGGATGGGTCGGTGTTTTTT. Translation gives CASSRADGSVFF.

The chain has TRBV27 and TRBJ1-2, with D possibly matching TRBD1 (6 bases). Trimming shortened V by 5 bases and J by 6 bases, and 13 bases separated the two germline ends. The germline gives CDR1 MNHEY, CDR2 SMNVEV (reference sequence). The CDR3 extends over 13 amino acids. The CDR3 sequence: CASSRGGRDGYTF. The DNA of the CDR3 is TGTGCCAGCAGTAGGGGGGGTAGGGATGGCTACACCTTC.

This sequence joins TRBV4-1 and TRBJ1-4; D not resolved. CDR3 length equals 16 residues. Trimming removed 0 bases at V and 4 bases at J, with 12 bases between. Looked up from germline, CDR1 is MGHRA and CDR2 is YSYEKL. The CDR3 coding sequence is TGCGCCAGCAGCCAAGAAATGCAGGCTGGTAATGAAAAACTGTTTTTT. Protein: CASSQEMQAGNEKLFF.

In this sample, this clone turned up a few times. The gene calls are TRBV5-1 and TRBJ2-1, with a weak D call TRBD1 (5 bases). In germline, CDR1 is SGHRS, CDR2 YFSETQ. V dropped 0 bases and J dropped 5 bases, with 15 bases sitting between them. There are 16 residues in the CDR3. In DNA form, the CDR3 reads TGCGCCAGCAGCTTGGAGCCCGGACATCTCAACAATGAGCAGTTCTTC. Its protein product is CASSLEPGHLNNEQFF. Filled out from reference TRBV5-1 and TRBJ2-1, the complete variable domain reads KAGVTQTPRYLIKTRGQQVTLSCSPISGHRSVSWYQQTPGQGLQFLFEYFSETQRNKGNFPGRFSGRQFSNSRSEMNVSTLELGDSALYLCASSLEPGHLNNEQFFGPGTRLTVL.

This clone was seen only a few times. The V call is TRBV5-5, the J call TRBJ2-3; 10 nucleotides line up with TRBD2. The germline V gene has CDR1 SGHKS and CDR2 YYEKEE (reference sequence). After removal of 4 bases from V and 6 bases from J, the junction contained 11 bases not matched to a gene. The CDR3 loop spans 16 amino acids. The CDR3 loop reads CASSHVGTSVGDTQYF. The CDR3, as DNA: TGTGCCAGCAGCCATGTAGGGACTAGCGTGGGGGATACGCAGTATTTT.

The V and J genes are TRBV10-1 and TRBJ1-6; weak D call: TRBD1 (6 bases). V was cut by 8 bases and J by 13 bases, with 15 bases left in between. This CDR3 spans 12 amino acids. CDR1 WNHNN and CDR2 SYGVQD come from the germline V gene (reference sequence). CDR3: CASQGQSGPLHF. The CDR3 DNA follows: TGCGCCAGCCAGGGACAATCCGGGCCCCTCCACTTT.

The chain recombines TRBV10-3 with TRBJ1-5, with TRBD1 matching 11 bases. V dropped 6 bases and J dropped 6; count of bases not matched to a gene: 4. This CDR3 contains 14 residues. Germline CDR1 and CDR2: ENHRY and SYGVKD. The DNA for the CDR3 is TGTGCCATCAGCTCGGACAGGGGGCCTCAGCCCCAGCATTTT. This encodes CAISSDRGPQPQHF.

V usage is TRBV10-1 and J usage is TRBJ1-3; TRBD1 agrees at 7 bases. V dropped 4 bases and J dropped 0; count of bases not matched to a gene: 3. In germline, CDR1 is WNHNN, CDR2 SYGVQD (reference sequence). The CDR3 length is 15 residues. Written as DNA, the CDR3 is TGCGCCAGCAGTGCCGGGACAGACTCTGGAAACACCATATATTTT. This encodes CASSAGTDSGNTIYF.

The chain uses TRBV5-1 and TRBJ2-7, with 12 bases identical to TRBD2. This CDR3 region has 17 residues. V trimming: 3 bases; J trimming: 0 bases; junction bases outside the gene matches: 7. Germline V gives CDR1 SGHRS, CDR2 YFSETQ. This CDR3 is CASSSTSGRPNSYEQYF. CDR3 coding DNA: TGCGCCAGCAGCTCGACTAGCGGGAGACCTAACTCCTACGAGCAGTACTTC.

CDR3 sequence reads: CASSLGSAGYGYTF. The CDR3 DNA follows: TGTGCCAGCAGTTTAGGATCGGCAGGCTATGGCTACACCTTC. The chain combines TRBV28 with TRBJ1-2, with unresolved D. The CDR3 runs 14 residues. V lost 2 bases and J lost 4, with 11 bases in between. The V gene's germline CDR1 is MDHEN and CDR2 SYDVKM.

The gene calls are TRBV9 and TRBJ2-7; tentatively, D is TRBD2 (7 bases). CDR3 length: 14 amino acids. The germline V and J ends were trimmed by 0 bases and 7 bases, with 14 bases remaining between them. CDR1 and CDR2 from the germline V gene are SGDLS and YYNGEE. CDR3: CASSVGGGGVEQYF. The CDR3 DNA is TGTGCCAGCAGCGTAGGCGGGGGCGGAGTGGAGCAGTACTTC.

The CDR3 coding sequence is TGTGCCAGTAGAAGCAGGTACAATCAGCCCCAGCATTTT. Residues: CASRSRYNQPQHF. The V and J genes are TRBV19 and TRBJ1-5; D not certain. The germline CDR1 and CDR2 sequences are LNHDA and SQIVND (reference sequence). Trimming left V 6 bases short and J 3 bases short, with 9 bases between. The CDR3 sequence is 13 residues long.

This clone showed up just once. V and J are TRBV23-1 and TRBJ1-5; 7 bases fit TRBD1. TRBV23-1 is an ORF, and what it does is uncertain. This CDR3 comprises 15 residues. V was clipped by 3 bases and J by 5 bases; unmatched bases: 7. The CDR3 loop is CASSHRGRPDQPQHF. The DNA for the CDR3 is TGCGCCAGCAGTCATAGGGGGCGGCCAGATCAGCCCCAGCATTTT.

This chain joins TRBV5-1 and TRBJ2-7, with 9 nucleotides matching TRBD2. The CDR3 has 13 residues. Germline values: CDR1 SGHRS, CDR2 YFSETQ. V lost 1 base and J lost 6; bases outside the gene matches: 2. The CDR3 DNA reads as TGCGCCAGCAGCTTGTCTAGCGGGACCGAGCAGTACTTC. This encodes CASSLSSGTEQYF.

This chain uses TRBV2 with TRBJ2-4; D is possibly TRBD2 (6 bases). The CDR3 runs 14 residues. Trimming stripped 6 bases from V and 9 bases from J, with 18 bases between. Germline CDR1 is SNHLY and CDR2 is FYNNEI. The CDR3, as DNA: TGTGCCAGCAGGGTGGCGGGAAGGCCTAGCATTCAGTACTTC. Translation gives CASRVAGRPSIQYF.

The chain combines TRBV27 with TRBJ1-2, with D perhaps TRBD1 (5 bases). CDR3 size: 14 residues. Trimming stripped 4 bases from V and 8 bases from J, with 17 bases between. Germline CDR1 is MNHEY and CDR2 is SMNVEV (reference sequence). The CDR3 here is CASSSQGNPGGYTF. The DNA of the CDR3 is TGTGCCAGCAGTTCCCAGGGAAATCCTGGAGGCTACACCTTC.

This CDR3 reads CAWSPLGTEGYQPQHF. CDR3 DNA sequence: TGTGCCTGGAGTCCCCTGGGGACGGAGGGCTATCAGCCCCAGCATTTT. The chain recombines TRBV30 with TRBJ1-5; a possible D gene is TRBD1 (5 bases). This CDR3 is 16 amino acids long. The germline V and J ends were trimmed by 2 bases and 5 bases, with 19 bases remaining between them. In germline, CDR1 is GTSNPN, CDR2 SVGIG (reference sequence).

This clone has a count of ten or more. This chain links TRBV4-2 with TRBJ2-5; 9 nucleotides align to TRBD1. The germline V gene encodes CDR1 LGHNA and CDR2 YNFKEQ. CDR3 length: 14 residues. Germline trimming cut 4 bases from V and 3 bases from J; bases unmatched to any gene: 3. CDR3: CASSPWTGEETQYF. The CDR3 nucleotides read TGTGCCAGCAGCCCTTGGACAGGGGAAGAGACCCAGTACTTC.

The chain has TRBV19 and TRBJ2-5, with 7 bases lining up with TRBD1. Per the germline V gene, CDR1 is LNHDA and CDR2 is SQIVND (reference sequence). The CDR3 is 15 amino acids. Trimming at V came to 3 bases and at J to 5 bases, leaving 9 bases not matched to a gene. The CDR3 nucleotides are TGTGCCAGTAGTATCCAACAGGGGTTCGGCGAGACCCAGTACTTC. This gives the protein CASSIQQGFGETQYF.

This clone showed up just a few times. Compared with germline, one end of the junction differs, possibly owing to a read error. The chain recombines TRBV11-2 with TRBJ1-1, with a weak D call TRBD1 (5 bases). The CDR3 is 13 residues long. The germline V gene encodes CDR1 SGHAT and CDR2 FQNNGV. CDR3 coding DNA: TGTGCCAGCAGCCCCCCAGGGAACGCTGAAGCTTTCTTT. It yields the protein CASSPPGNAEAFF.

The chain links TRBV5-1 to TRBJ2-3, with TRBD2 identical over 11 bases. Germline CDR1 is SGHRS and CDR2 is YFSETQ. J was trimmed by 0 bases and V by 3 bases; bases with no gene match: 9. This CDR3 spans 18 amino acids. This CDR3 is CASSSTSGGRPSTDTQYF. The DNA for the CDR3 is TGCGCCAGCAGCTCCACTAGCGGGGGAAGGCCTAGCACAGATACGCAGTATTTT. The full variable domain, its missing parts supplied by reference TRBV5-1 and TRBJ2-3, is KAGVTQTPRYLIKTRGQQVTLSCSPISGHRSVSWYQQTPGQGLQFLFEYFSETQRNKGNFPGRFSGRQFSNSRSEMNVSTLELGDSALYLCASSSTSGGRPSTDTQYFGPGTRLTVL.

V is TRBV4-1 and J is TRBJ2-3, with TRBD1 matching over 9 bases. Losses at the gene ends were 2 bases for V and 14 bases for J; bases not matched to a gene: 8. Germline V gene lookup returns CDR1 MGHRA and CDR2 YSYEKL. The CDR3 runs to 13 residues. Written as DNA, the CDR3 is TGCGCCAGCAGCCAAATCGGGACAGGGAGTAGGTATTTT. Translated: CASSQIGTGSRYF.

Only a few counts were recorded for this clone. The chain recombines TRBV5-5 with TRBJ2-4; 7 bases agree with TRBD1. Germline CDR1 SGHKS, CDR2 YYEKEE (reference sequence). V gave up 3 bases and J gave up 1 base; unmatched junction bases: 10. This CDR3 contains 17 residues. CDR3 sequence (DNA): TGTGCCAGCAGCTACCAGACAGGGCAAGGGGCCAAAAACATTCAGTACTTC. This gives the protein CASSYQTGQGAKNIQYF.

This rearrangement joins TRBV12-5 to TRBJ2-5; 11 positions agree with TRBD2. This CDR3 contains 17 residues. The V gene's germline CDR1 is LGHNT and CDR2 FRNRAP. Unmatched junction bases numbered 9, after V lost 1 base and J lost 5 bases. The CDR3 nucleotides read TGTGCTAGTGGTTTGGGACTAGCGGGAACGGGGCGGGAGACCCAGTACTTC. Encoded protein: CASGLGLAGTGRETQYF.

In nucleotides, the CDR3 is TGTGCCAGCAGCCAAGATCCCGGACAGGCTTTCACTGAAGCTTTCTTT. Its translation: CASSQDPGQAFTEAFF. V is TRBV4-2 and J is TRBJ1-1; 7 bases map to TRBD1. The CDR3 totals 16 residues. The trim removed 0 bases at V and 4 bases at J, leaving 8 bases unmatched. Germline CDR1 LGHNA, CDR2 YNFKEQ.